Relative to its sample, the clone carrying this T cell receptor beta chain is medium-sized. The antigen remains undetermined. Indicated time point: week 47, end of study. Mutant IDH1 20-mer peptide, at 300 ug, made up each vaccine dose, with topical imiquimod. The study gave patients eight vaccinations in weeks 1, 3, 5, 7, 11, 15, 19, 23. The record originates from a study of a mutant IDH1 vaccine in newly diagnosed glioma. Repertoires were generated with immunoSEQ multiplex PCR, while TCRdb's copy carries only in-frame clones and drops some. The sample yields some 40,000 clones, about 81% seen once. There are 14 residues in the CDR3. Trimming removed 5 bases from V and 10 bases from J; junction bases left unmatched: 12. Germline V CDR1 and CDR2: SNHLY, FYNNEI.

The receptor comes from a man in his forties or fifties with glioma. This specimen consisted of PBMCs, obtained from a glioma patient whose treatment included an IDH1 peptide vaccine. The chain uses TRBV2 and TRBJ1-1; TRBD1 aligns across 8 bases. In nucleotides, the CDR3 is TGTGCCAGCAGTCCATCACCCGACAGGGGAAGAGCTTTCTTT. Translation gives CASSPSPDRGRAFF.